One and the same sample provided the 21 T cell receptor beta chains below, sequenced in a study of T-cell reconstitution after alpha-beta-depleted transplantation in children. Unique molecular identifiers featured in how the TCRbeta library was prepared. TCRdb re-called the PCR reads through MiXCR, storing one row per CDR3 protein. The repertoire holds a few hundred thousand distinct CDR3 sequences, with just over 20% as singletons. This material consisted of PBMCs from the stem cell graft donor, taken from the stem cell graft. The receptors were sampled from a human donor who donated a stem cell graft to a child with acute myeloid leukemia.

At least ten counts were recorded for this clonotype. This chain joins TRBV11-2 and TRBJ1-2; D may be TRBD1 (5 bases). Trimming took off 1 base at V and 5 bases at J, with 11 bases between the two ends. Germline values: CDR1 SGHAT, CDR2 FQNNGV. The CDR3 is 14 amino acids. The chain's CDR3 is CASSLGGAGYGYTF. The CDR3 nucleotides are TGTGCCAGCAGCTTAGGGGGCGCGGGGTATGGCTACACCTTC. The variable domain in full, with the rest retrieved from reference TRBV11-2 and TRBJ1-2, is EAGVAQSPRYKIIEKRQSVAFWCNPISGHATLYWYQQILGQGPKLLIQFQNNGVVDDSQLPKDRFSAERLKGVDSTLKIQPAKLEDSAVYLCASSLGGAGYGYTFGSGTRLTVV.

The V call is TRBV10-3, the J call TRBJ2-7, with D maybe TRBD2 (5 bases). Germline CDR1 and CDR2: ENHRY and SYGVKD. The CDR3 spans 14 residues. The V end was cut by 0 bases, the J end by 2 bases, with 8 bases between. The CDR3 loop reads CAISESEGAYEQYF. CDR3 sequence (DNA): TGTGCCATCAGTGAGTCCGAGGGAGCCTACGAGCAGTACTTC.

J is TRBJ2-5 and V is TRBV20-1, with 8 nucleotides matching TRBD2. V lost 1 base, J lost 2 bases, and 9 bases stayed unmatched. CDR1 DFQATT and CDR2 SNEGSKA come from the germline V gene (reference sequence). There are 16 residues in the CDR3. For the CDR3, the DNA is TGCAGTGCTAGAGCCTGGCGGGAGGCCATACAAGAGACCCAGTACTTC. Translated: CSARAWREAIQETQYF.

The CDR3 bases are TGCGCCAGCAGCTACCCGGGACAGGGTGGGGGTGAGCAGTTCTTC. It specifies CASSYPGQGGGEQFF. The V gene is TRBV4-1, the J gene TRBJ2-1, with 9 bases that match TRBD1. Germline CDR1 and CDR2: MGHRA and YSYEKL. With V trimmed by 5 bases and J by 9 bases, 11 bases remained unmatched. CDR3 length equals 15 residues.

This clonotype was recorded many times. The CDR3 nucleotides read TGTGCCAGCAGTTACTCGGGACAGGTGGCTGGAAACACCATATATTTT. Residues: CASSYSGQVAGNTIYF. This chain joins TRBV6-5 and TRBJ1-3, with TRBD1 identical over 8 bases. CDR1 MNHEY and CDR2 SVGAGI come from the germline V gene. The V gene end was trimmed by 0 bases and the J gene end by 2 bases; junction bases not matched to a gene: 3. This CDR3 is 16 amino acids long.

There are a few counts of this clonotype. The chain employs TRBV7-3 and TRBJ2-1; perhaps TRBD1 as D (5 bases). Trimming removed 1 base from V and 7 bases from J, with 14 bases in between. The CDR3 has 15 residues. Germline V gives CDR1 SGHTA, CDR2 FQGTGA. DNA of the CDR3: TGTGCCAGCAGCTTAAGGGGCGGTTATGGTAATGAGCAGTTCTTC. This encodes CASSLRGGYGNEQFF.

This clonotype was counted many times. The rearrangement uses TRBV12-3 or TRBV12-4 and TRBJ2-1; D remains unclear. CDR3 length equals 12 residues. Trimming left V 6 bases short and J 7 bases short, with 10 bases between. In nucleotides, the CDR3 is TGTGCCAGCAGCCCAACTGAGAATGAGCAGTTCTTC. Residues: CASSPTENEQFF.

In this sample, this clonotype turned up many times. The rearrangement joins TRBV10-3 to TRBJ2-7; the D is unclear. V shed 0 bases and J shed 6 bases, with 12 bases lying between them. CDR3 size: 14 residues. Looked up from germline, CDR1 is ENHRY and CDR2 is SYGVKD. CDR3 DNA: TGTGCCATCAGTGAGTCGCTTGGGTCCCTCGAGCAGTACTTC. Its translation: CAISESLGSLEQYF.

This clonotype was recorded many times. This chain connects TRBV20-1 to TRBJ2-1; D gene ambiguous. This CDR3 has 12 residues. Germline CDR1 reads DFQATT; CDR2 reads SNEGSKA (reference sequence). With 5 bases removed from V and 7 bases from J, the gap between germline ends came to 12 bases. CDR3 bases: TGCAGTGCTCCGCTAGGCTGGAATGAGCAGTTCTTC. The encoded protein is CSAPLGWNEQFF.

This clonotype has ten or more counts. V and J are TRBV29-1 and TRBJ2-7; perhaps TRBD2 as D (6 bases). The CDR3 loop spans 10 amino acids. V was pared by 6 bases and J by 9 bases, with 12 bases between. Germline V gene lookup returns CDR1 SQVTM and CDR2 ANQGSEA. CDR3 residues: CSVGDSGQYF. The CDR3 nucleotides are TGCAGCGTGGGGGACTCAGGGCAGTACTTC.

This clonotype has at least ten counts. CDR3 nucleotides: TGCGCCAGCAGCCAAGGCGGAGGGGTGGAAACCTACAATGAGCAGTTCTTC. It yields the protein CASSQGGGVETYNEQFF. The chain uses TRBV4-1 and TRBJ2-1, with D tentatively TRBD2 (6 bases). Germline V gives CDR1 MGHRA, CDR2 YSYEKL. CDR3 length: 17 residues. V lost 1 base to trimming and J lost 2 bases, with 15 bases between them.

There are many counts of this clonotype. The chain employs TRBV28 and TRBJ1-5; no reliable D call. Germline V CDR1 and CDR2: MDHEN, SYDVKM. The CDR3 covers 11 residues. The V gene lost 6 bases and the J gene lost 9 bases, with 9 bases spanning the gap. The CDR3 is CASSKVAPQHF. DNA of the CDR3: TGTGCCAGCAGCAAAGTGGCGCCCCAGCATTTT.

The CDR3 bases are TGTGCCACCAGCATCCCACAGGGCTACAATGAGCAGTTCTTC. Translating gives CATSIPQGYNEQFF. This chain joins TRBV15 and TRBJ2-1; D perhaps matches TRBD1 (6 bases). Trimming removed 4 bases from V and 3 bases from J, with 10 bases in between. CDR3 length equals 14 residues. Germline CDR1 and CDR2: LNHNV and YYDKDF (reference sequence).

This clonotype has more than one count but fewer than ten. This chain joins TRBV9 and TRBJ2-1; D may be TRBD2 (5 bases). V was trimmed by 4 bases and J by 6 bases, leaving 17 bases between them. The CDR3 totals 15 residues. Germline V gives CDR1 SGDLS, CDR2 YYNGEE. In DNA, the CDR3 is TGTGCCAGCAGCCCCCTACGGACGGGGAGCAATGAGCAGTTCTTC. Its protein product is CASSPLRTGSNEQFF.

In this sample, this clonotype turned up a few times. V gene TRBV5-1 combines with J gene TRBJ2-1; 12 nucleotides line up with TRBD2. Germline loops: CDR1 SGHRS, CDR2 YFSETQ. V shed 3 bases, J shed 8 bases, and the junction held 9 bases outside the gene matches. This CDR3 is built from 16 residues. CDR3 in DNA: TGCGCCAGCAGCTACGTGACTAGCGGGAGTGGGGATGAGCAGTTCTTC. Translated: CASSYVTSGSGDEQFF.

Worth noting for this clonotype: At one end, the junction sequence differs from germline, possibly due to a read error. The rearrangement uses TRBV9 and TRBJ2-1; maybe TRBD2 (6 bases). CDR1 is SGDLS, CDR2 YYNGEE, per germline. The CDR3 runs to 14 residues. The CDR3 DNA reads as TGTGCCAGCAGCGTAGCTCGGGAGTACAGTGAGCAGTTCTTC. This sequence encodes CASSVAREYSEQFF.

This clonotype has just a few counts. This rearrangement joins TRBV24-1 to TRBJ2-2, with TRBD1 matching 7 bases. The CDR3 has 17 amino acids. With 0 bases clipped from V and 3 bases from J, the junction kept 6 bases outside the gene matches. CDR1 is KGHDR and CDR2 is SFDVKD in the germline V gene. CDR3 residues: CATSDLPNRGHTGELFF. The CDR3 DNA follows: TGTGCCACCAGTGATTTGCCCAACAGGGGTCACACCGGGGAGCTGTTTTTT.

CDR3 residues: CASISARLIYSTDTQYF. The CDR3 DNA sequence: TGCGCCAGCATCTCTGCTAGGCTGATCTATAGCACAGATACGCAGTATTTT. The chain carries TRBV5-1 and TRBJ2-3; D gene uncertain. Trimming took off 6 bases at V and 0 bases at J, with 20 bases between the two ends. The CDR3 has 17 residues. The germline gives CDR1 SGHRS, CDR2 YFSETQ.

Ten or more counts support this clonotype. This chain joins TRBV10-3 and TRBJ2-2, with a weak D call TRBD1 (6 bases). The V gene lost 3 bases and the J gene lost 4 bases, with 12 bases spanning the gap. The CDR3 covers 15 residues. Germline assignment: CDR1 ENHRY and CDR2 SYGVKD. The CDR3 reads CAISEGGFTTGELFF. CDR3 sequence (DNA): TGTGCCATCAGTGAAGGGGGTTTCACCACCGGGGAGCTGTTTTTT.

This clonotype appeared a few times. The J gene is TRBJ2-1, the V gene TRBV7-2; D may match TRBD1 or TRBD2 (6 bases each). This CDR3 region has 15 residues. Germline CDR1 is SGHTA and CDR2 is FQGNSA. V was shortened by 7 bases and J by 0 bases, with 13 bases between the two germline ends. The CDR3 DNA sequence: TGTGCCAGCACCGGAGGGGGTCCCTCCTACAATGAGCAGTTCTTC. This gives the protein CASTGGGPSYNEQFF.

The V and J genes are TRBV10-3 and TRBJ2-7; D ambiguous. CDR3 size: 14 residues. Germline CDR1 is ENHRY and CDR2 is SYGVKD. V was cut by 3 bases and J by 1 base, with 10 bases left in between. CDR3 coding DNA: TGTGCCATCAGTGATCATATGGTATCCTACGAGCAGTACTTC. Residues: CAISDHMVSYEQYF.